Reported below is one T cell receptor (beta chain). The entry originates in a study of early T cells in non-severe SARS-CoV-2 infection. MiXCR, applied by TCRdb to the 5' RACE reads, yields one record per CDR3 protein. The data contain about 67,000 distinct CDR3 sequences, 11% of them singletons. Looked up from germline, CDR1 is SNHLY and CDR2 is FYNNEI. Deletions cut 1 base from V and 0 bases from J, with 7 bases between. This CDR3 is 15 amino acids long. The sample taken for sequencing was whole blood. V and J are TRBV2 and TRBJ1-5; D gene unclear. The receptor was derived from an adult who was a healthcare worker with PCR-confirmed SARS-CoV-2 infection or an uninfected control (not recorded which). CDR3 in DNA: TGTGCCAGCAGTGAAGAATATTATAGCAATCAGCCCCAGCATTTT. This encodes CASSEEYYSNQPQHF.